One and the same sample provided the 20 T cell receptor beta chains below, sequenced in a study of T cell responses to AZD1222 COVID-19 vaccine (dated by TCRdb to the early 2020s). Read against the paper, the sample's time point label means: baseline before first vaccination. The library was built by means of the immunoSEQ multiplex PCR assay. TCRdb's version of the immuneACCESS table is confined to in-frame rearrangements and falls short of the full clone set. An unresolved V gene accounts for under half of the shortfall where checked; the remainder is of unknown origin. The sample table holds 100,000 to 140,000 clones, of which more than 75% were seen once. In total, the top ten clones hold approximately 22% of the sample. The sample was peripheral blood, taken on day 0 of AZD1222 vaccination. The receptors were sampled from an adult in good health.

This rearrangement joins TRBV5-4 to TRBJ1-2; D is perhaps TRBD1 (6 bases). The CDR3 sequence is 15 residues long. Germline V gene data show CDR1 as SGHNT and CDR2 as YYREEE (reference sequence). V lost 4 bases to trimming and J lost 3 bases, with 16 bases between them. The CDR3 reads CASSQTTGFDYGYTF. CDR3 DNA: TGTGCCAGCAGCCAAACTACAGGGTTTGACTATGGCTACACCTTC.

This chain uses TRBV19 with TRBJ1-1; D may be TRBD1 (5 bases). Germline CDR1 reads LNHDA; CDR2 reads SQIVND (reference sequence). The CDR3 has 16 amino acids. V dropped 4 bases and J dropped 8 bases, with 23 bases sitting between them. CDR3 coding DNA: TGTGCCAGTAGTACGAACCCCGGGGGGGGTAATAAGGAAGCTTTCTTT. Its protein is CASSTNPGGGNKEAFF.

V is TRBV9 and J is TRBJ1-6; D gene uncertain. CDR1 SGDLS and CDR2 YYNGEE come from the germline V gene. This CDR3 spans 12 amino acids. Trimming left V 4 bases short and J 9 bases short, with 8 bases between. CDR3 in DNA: TGTGCCAGCAGCCCCCGGTCTTCACCCCTCCACTTT. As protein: CASSPRSSPLHF.

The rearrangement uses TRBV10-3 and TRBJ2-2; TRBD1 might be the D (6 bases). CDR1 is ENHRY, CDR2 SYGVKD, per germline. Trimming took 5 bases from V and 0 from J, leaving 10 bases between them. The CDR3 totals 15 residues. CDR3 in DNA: TGTGCCATCAGTAGCAGGGGTACGAACACCGGGGAGCTGTTTTTT. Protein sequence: CAISSRGTNTGELFF.

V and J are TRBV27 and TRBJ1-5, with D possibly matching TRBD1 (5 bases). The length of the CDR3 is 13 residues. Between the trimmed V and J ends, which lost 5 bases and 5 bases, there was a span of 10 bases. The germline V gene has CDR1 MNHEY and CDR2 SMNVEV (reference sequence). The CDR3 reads CASSPGIYQPQHF. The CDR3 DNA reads TGTGCCAGCAGTCCAGGGATATATCAGCCCCAGCATTTT.

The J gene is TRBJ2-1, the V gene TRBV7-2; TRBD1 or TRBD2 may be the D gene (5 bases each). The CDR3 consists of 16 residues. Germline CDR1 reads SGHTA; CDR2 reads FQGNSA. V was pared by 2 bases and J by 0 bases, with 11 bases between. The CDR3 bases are TGTGCCAGCAGCTTAATCGAGGGGCTCTCCTACAATGAGCAGTTCTTC. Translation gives CASSLIEGLSYNEQFF.

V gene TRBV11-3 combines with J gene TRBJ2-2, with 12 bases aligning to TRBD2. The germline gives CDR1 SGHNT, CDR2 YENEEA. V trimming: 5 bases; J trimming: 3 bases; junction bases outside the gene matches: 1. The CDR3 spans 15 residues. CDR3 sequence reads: CASSRLAGDTGELFF. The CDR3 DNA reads TGTGCCAGCAGCCGACTAGCGGGGGACACCGGGGAGCTGTTTTTT.

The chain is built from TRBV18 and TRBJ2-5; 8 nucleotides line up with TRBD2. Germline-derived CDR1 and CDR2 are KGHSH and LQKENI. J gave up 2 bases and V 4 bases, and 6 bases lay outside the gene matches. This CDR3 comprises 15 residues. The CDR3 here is CASSLKRGPQETQYF. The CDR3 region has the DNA TGTGCCAGCTCACTGAAGCGGGGGCCTCAAGAGACCCAGTACTTC.

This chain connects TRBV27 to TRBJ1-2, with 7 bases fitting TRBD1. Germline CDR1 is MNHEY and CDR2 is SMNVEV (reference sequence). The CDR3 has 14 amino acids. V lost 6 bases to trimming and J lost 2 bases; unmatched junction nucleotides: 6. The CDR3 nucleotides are TGTGCCAGCAGAACCGGACAGGCGAACTATGGCTACACCTTC. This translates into CASRTGQANYGYTF.

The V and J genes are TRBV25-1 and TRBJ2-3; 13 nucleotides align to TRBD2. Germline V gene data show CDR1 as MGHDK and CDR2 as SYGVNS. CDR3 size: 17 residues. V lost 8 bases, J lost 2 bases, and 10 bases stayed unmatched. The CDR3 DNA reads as TGTGCCAGCGCCTATACGGGACTAGCGGGGTACACAGATACGCAGTATTTT. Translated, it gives CASAYTGLAGYTDTQYF.

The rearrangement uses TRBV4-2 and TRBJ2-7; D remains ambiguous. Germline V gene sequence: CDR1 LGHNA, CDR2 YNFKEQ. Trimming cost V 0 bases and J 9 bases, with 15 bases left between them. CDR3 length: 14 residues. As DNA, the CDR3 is TGTGCCAGCAGCCAAGATACCTATACGGTAGCGCAGTACTTC. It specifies CASSQDTYTVAQYF.

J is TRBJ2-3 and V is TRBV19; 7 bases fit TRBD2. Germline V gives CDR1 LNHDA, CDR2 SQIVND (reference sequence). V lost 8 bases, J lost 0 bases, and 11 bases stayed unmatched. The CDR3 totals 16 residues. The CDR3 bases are TGTGCCAGTGGGGGAGGGTTGAGAGTGAGCACAGATACGCAGTATTTT. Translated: CASGGGLRVSTDTQYF.

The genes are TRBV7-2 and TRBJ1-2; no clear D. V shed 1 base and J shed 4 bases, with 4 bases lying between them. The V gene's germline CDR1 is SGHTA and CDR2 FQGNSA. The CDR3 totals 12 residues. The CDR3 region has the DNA TGTGCCAGCAGCTTAGTCACCTATGGCTACACCTTC. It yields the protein CASSLVTYGYTF.

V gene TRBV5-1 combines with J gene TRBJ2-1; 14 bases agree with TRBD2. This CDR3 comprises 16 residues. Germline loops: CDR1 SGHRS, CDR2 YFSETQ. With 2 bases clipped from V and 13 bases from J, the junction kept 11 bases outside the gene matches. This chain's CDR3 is CASSFGLAGGTLFQFF. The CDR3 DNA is TGCGCCAGCAGCTTTGGACTAGCGGGGGGTACCCTTTTCCAGTTCTTC.

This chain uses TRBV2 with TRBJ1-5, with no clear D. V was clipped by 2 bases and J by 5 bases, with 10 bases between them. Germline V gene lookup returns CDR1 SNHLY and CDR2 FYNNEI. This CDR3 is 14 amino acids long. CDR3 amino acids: CASSELGFDQPQHF. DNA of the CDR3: TGTGCCAGCAGTGAATTGGGGTTTGATCAGCCCCAGCATTTT. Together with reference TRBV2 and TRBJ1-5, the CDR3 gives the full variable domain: EPEVTQTPSHQVTQMGQEVILRCVPISNHLYFYWYRQILGQKVEFLVSFYNNEISEKSEIFDDQFSVERPDGSNFTLKIRSTKLEDSAMYFCASSELGFDQPQHFGDGTRLSIL.

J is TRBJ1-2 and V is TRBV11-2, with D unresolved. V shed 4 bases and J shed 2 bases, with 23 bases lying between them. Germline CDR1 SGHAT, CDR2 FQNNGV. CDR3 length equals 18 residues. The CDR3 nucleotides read TGTGCCAGCAGCTCTCTCCGGCGCGCCCCTCCCCACAACTATGGCTACACCTTC. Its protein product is CASSSLRRAPPHNYGYTF.

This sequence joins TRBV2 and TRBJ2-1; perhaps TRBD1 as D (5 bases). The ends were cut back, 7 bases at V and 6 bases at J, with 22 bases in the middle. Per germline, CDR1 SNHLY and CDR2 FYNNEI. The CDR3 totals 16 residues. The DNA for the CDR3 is TGTGCCAGCACCAGGGCCCTCGGATGGGGTTCCAATGAGCAGTTCTTC. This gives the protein CASTRALGWGSNEQFF.

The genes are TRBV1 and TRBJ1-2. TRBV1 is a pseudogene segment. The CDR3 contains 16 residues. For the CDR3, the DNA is TGCACCAGCAGCCAAGCCGTAACCCCCCGCTACTATGGCTACACCTTC. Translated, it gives CTSSQAVTPRYYGYTF.

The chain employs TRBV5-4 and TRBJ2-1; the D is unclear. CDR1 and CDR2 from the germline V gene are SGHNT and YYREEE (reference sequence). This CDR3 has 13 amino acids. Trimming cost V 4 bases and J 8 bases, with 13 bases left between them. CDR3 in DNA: TGTGCCAGCAGCGGAACTCAGCGCCATGAGCAGTTCTTC. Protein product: CASSGTQRHEQFF.

The CDR3 nucleotides are TGTGCCAGCAGCCAAGTTAACCGATTCTATGGCTACACCTTC. It codes for CASSQVNRFYGYTF. This chain links TRBV3-1 (or the pseudogene TRBV3-2) with TRBJ1-2; D not resolved. V lost 1 base and J lost 4, with 10 bases in between. The CDR3 is 14 residues long. Germline CDR1 and CDR2: LGHDT and YNNKEL (reference sequence).